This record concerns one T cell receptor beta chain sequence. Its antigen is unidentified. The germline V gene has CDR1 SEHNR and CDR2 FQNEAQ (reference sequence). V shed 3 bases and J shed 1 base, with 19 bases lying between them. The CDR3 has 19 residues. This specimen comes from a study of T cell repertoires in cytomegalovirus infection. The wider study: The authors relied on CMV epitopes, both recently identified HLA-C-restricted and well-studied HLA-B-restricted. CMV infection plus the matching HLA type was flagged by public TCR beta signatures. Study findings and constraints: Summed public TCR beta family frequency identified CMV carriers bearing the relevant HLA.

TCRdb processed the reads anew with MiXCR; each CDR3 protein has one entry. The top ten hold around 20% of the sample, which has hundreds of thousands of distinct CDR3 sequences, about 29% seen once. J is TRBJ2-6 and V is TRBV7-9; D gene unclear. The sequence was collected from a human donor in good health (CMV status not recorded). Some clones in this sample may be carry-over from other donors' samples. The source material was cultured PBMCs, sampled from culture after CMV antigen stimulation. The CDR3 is CASSFPSRSSRSGANVLTF. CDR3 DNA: TGTGCCAGCAGCTTTCCATCACGCAGCTCCCGATCTGGGGCCAACGTCCTGACTTTC.